This is a list of T cell receptor beta chains from one sample in a study of blood T cell repertoires in COVID-19. Method: immunoSEQ multiplex PCR; TCRdb's copy keeps in-frame clones and lacks some. The table lists 70,000 to 85,000 clones, about 88% of them singletons, with around 2.8% in the top ten. Sequences were obtained from peripheral blood. The origin of the receptors is a man aged 70 or older with active or convalescent COVID-19. CDR3s include the opening cysteine and the closing phenylalanine or tryptophan. D genes are given only for firm matches. Expanded clones get a size class; other rows say once, few or many, or leave the size out.

-	TRBV5-1	TRBJ2-7	-	TGCGCCAGCAGCCCCCGGGACTCGGGGTACGAGCAGTACTTC	CASSPRDSGYEQYF
-	TRBV5-6	TRBJ2-4	-	TGTGCCAGCAGCTTGGTAGGGGGAGTGGATAAAAACATTCAGTACTTC	CASSLVGGVDKNIQYF
-	TRBV5-4	TRBJ1-2	-	TGTGCCAGCAGTCCCTTAGGGGGGGCTAACTATGGCTACACCTTC	CASSPLGGANYGYTF
TRBD2	TRBV7-8	TRBJ2-1	-	TGTGCCAGCAGCTTAGCGGGGTGGAGCGGGGTCTCCTACAATGAGCAGTTCTTC	CASSLAGWSGVSYNEQFF
-	TRBV5-1	TRBJ1-3	-	TGCGCCAGCAGCTTGGTGACTGGAGGGGCCTTCTCTGGAAACACCATATATTTT	CASSLVTGGAFSGNTIYF
-	TRBV6-5	TRBJ1-2	-	TGTGCCAGCAGTTACTTAGACAGTAGAAACTATGGCTACACCTTC	CASSYLDSRNYGYTF
TRBD1	TRBV29-1	TRBJ1-1	-	TGCAGCGTGGACAGGGTGGACACTGAAGCTTTCTTT	CSVDRVDTEAFF
-	TRBV15	TRBJ2-2	-	TGTGCCACCAGCAGAGGCGGAACGAACACCGGGGAGCTGTTTTTT	CATSRGGTNTGELFF
TRBD1	TRBV2	TRBJ2-7	-	TGTGCCAGCAGCCCTCGGACAGGGATTTACGAGCAGTACTTC	CASSPRTGIYEQYF
TRBD1	TRBV30	TRBJ1-6	-	TGTGCCTGGGGGGACAGGAATCGCCCTAATTCACCCCTCCACTTT	CAWGDRNRPNSPLHF
-	TRBV28	TRBJ2-7	-	TGTGCCAGCAGTTCCGTACAGGGACCTACCTACGAGCAGTACTTC	CASSSVQGPTYEQYF
TRBD2	TRBV5-1	TRBJ2-2	-	TGCGCCAGCAGGGGCGGACTAGCGGGGGCCCCGAACACCGGGGAGCTGTTTTTT	CASRGGLAGAPNTGELFF
-	TRBV12-3/TRBV12-4	TRBJ1-5	-	TGTGCCAGCAGTTTAAAGGGAGGACAGCCCCAGCATTTT	CASSLKGGQPQHF
-	TRBV4-1	TRBJ1-5	-	TGCGCCAGCAGCCAAGATCAGGGTTGGAATCAGCCCCAGCATTTT	CASSQDQGWNQPQHF
-	TRBV24-1	TRBJ1-4	-	TGTGCCACCAGTGATTTGAACACGCCGAATGAAAAACTGTTTTTT	CATSDLNTPNEKLFF
-	TRBV5-1	TRBJ1-1	-	TGCGCCAGCAGCACGGACACGCCTAAAGGGAACACTGAAGCTTTCTTT	CASSTDTPKGNTEAFF
TRBD1	TRBV25-1	TRBJ1-5	-	TGTGCCAGCTCCGGGACAGGGTACAATCAGCCCCAGCATTTT	CASSGTGYNQPQHF
TRBD1	TRBV15	TRBJ1-5	-	TGTGCCACCAGCTGGGACAGGTTGGGCAATCAGCCCCAGCATTTT	CATSWDRLGNQPQHF
-	TRBV28	TRBJ2-7	-	TGTGCCAGCAGTTCACTATACGAGCAGTACTTC	CASSSLYEQYF
-	TRBV4-1	TRBJ2-7	-	TGCGCCAGCAGCCAACAGGGTAGGAGCTACGAGCAGTACTTC	CASSQQGRSYEQYF
-	TRBV29-1	TRBJ2-2	-	TGCAGCGTTGCGCGCGGGGAAGGCACCGGGGAGCTGTTTTTT	CSVARGEGTGELFF
-	TRBV28	TRBJ2-7	once	TGTGCCAGCAGTCCCCCATGGCTAGGCGAGCAGTACTTC	CASSPPWLGEQYF
TRBD1	TRBV6-1	TRBJ2-1	-	TGTGCCAGCAGTGAAGGGACAGGGGATGAGCAGTTCTTC	CASSEGTGDEQFF
-	TRBV12-3/TRBV12-4	TRBJ1-1	-	TGTGCCAGCAGTCTAAGGAACACTGAAGCTTTCTTT	CASSLRNTEAFF
-	TRBV12-3/TRBV12-4	TRBJ2-3	-	TGTGCCAGCAGTTTTACAGGGACAGATACGCAGTATTTT	CASSFTGTDTQYF
-	TRBV5-5	TRBJ1-2	-	TGTGCCAGCAGCACCCGGACAGCTAACTATGGCTACACCTTC	CASSTRTANYGYTF
TRBD2	TRBV19	TRBJ2-2	-	TGTGCCAGTACACGGACTAGCGGGGGGGCGAACACCGGGGAGCTGTTTTTT	CASTRTSGGANTGELFF
TRBD2	TRBV28	TRBJ2-5	once	TGTGCCGGGGGAGCGGGAGCGAGAGGGACCCAGTACTTC	CAGGAGARGTQYF
-	TRBV28	TRBJ1-4	few	TGTGCCAGCAGTTTAAGGGCCAGGACAGTGCGGAATGAAAAACTGTTTTTT	CASSLRARTVRNEKLFF
-	TRBV28	TRBJ2-1	-	TGTGCCAGCAGTTTACTAGCATTCCATGAGCAGTTCTTC	CASSLLAFHEQFF
TRBD1	TRBV7-8	TRBJ1-5	-	TGTGCCAGCAGCCCGGGTTTACAGGGGGCGGATCAGCCCCAGCATTTT	CASSPGLQGADQPQHF
-	TRBV27	TRBJ1-2	-	TGTGCCAGCAGTGCTGGGGGCTACCTAAACTATGGCTACACCTTC	CASSAGGYLNYGYTF
TRBD1	TRBV6-6	TRBJ2-6	-	TGTGCCAGCAGTCTTGGACAGGACGCCTCTGGGGCCAACGTCCTGACTTTC	CASSLGQDASGANVLTF
-	TRBV2	TRBJ2-7	-	TGTGCCAGCAAACGGTGGTCCTACGAGCAGTACTTC	CASKRWSYEQYF
-	TRBV7-3	TRBJ2-1	-	TGTGCCAGCAGCTTAGGCGCTCGGAGTCCGTTCTACAATGAGCAGTTCTTC	CASSLGARSPFYNEQFF
-	TRBV6-5	TRBJ1-2	-	TGTGCCAGCAGTTACTCGAATAGGGGCAACTATGGCTACACCTTC	CASSYSNRGNYGYTF
TRBD1	TRBV6-4	TRBJ1-5	-	TGTGCCAGCAGCCGGGACAGTGATCAGCCCCAGCATTTT	CASSRDSDQPQHF
TRBD2	TRBV12-3/TRBV12-4	TRBJ2-2	-	TGTGCCAGCTTAGGGCTAGCGGTCGGGGAGCTGTTTTTT	CASLGLAVGELFF
-	TRBV7-9	TRBJ2-2	few	TGTGCCAGCAGTTATAACACCGGGGAGCTGTTTTTT	CASSYNTGELFF
-	TRBV7-3	TRBJ2-1	-	TGTGCCAGCAGCTTAATGGGGAGCTCCTACAATGAGCAGTTCTTC	CASSLMGSSYNEQFF
TRBD1	TRBV2	TRBJ1-5	-	TGTGCCAGCAGTGAAACAGGGGCAGACAATCAGCCCCAGCATTTT	CASSETGADNQPQHF
TRBD1	TRBV2	TRBJ2-7	few	TGTGCCAGGACAGGGTACGAGCAGTACTTC	CARTGYEQYF
-	TRBV7-9	TRBJ2-1	-	TGTGCCAGCAGCCCTTGGAGGGGCGAGTACAATGAGCAGTTCTTC	CASSPWRGEYNEQFF
TRBD1	TRBV24-1	TRBJ1-5	-	TGTGCCACCAGTGATCAACAGGGGGTCGGTCAGCCCCAGCATTTT	CATSDQQGVGQPQHF
-	TRBV7-9	TRBJ2-2	once	TGTGCCGGCCCCAAACCCGGGGAATCTTCCAACACCGGGGAGCTGTTTTTT	CAGPKPGESSNTGELFF
TRBD1	TRBV2	TRBJ2-1	-	TGTGCCAGCAGTTCCGGGACAGCGCTATACAATGAGCAGTTCTTC	CASSSGTALYNEQFF
-	TRBV7-2	TRBJ2-4	-	TGTGCCAGCAGCCACAGGGTAGCCAAAAACATTCAGTACTTC	CASSHRVAKNIQYF
TRBD1	TRBV27	TRBJ2-7	-	TGTGCCAGCAGTCTCCCAGGGGGCGAGCAGTACTTC	CASSLPGGEQYF
TRBD1	TRBV18	TRBJ2-7	once	TGTGCCAGCTCACCTCAATTGGACAGGGGGCTCGAGCAGTACTTC	CASSPQLDRGLEQYF
TRBD1	TRBV30	TRBJ2-7	-	TGTGCCTGGAGTGACGACAGGGGGTGGGACGAGCAGTACTTC	CAWSDDRGWDEQYF
-	TRBV19	TRBJ1-5	-	TGTGCCAGTAGTATTCAACAGGGAGGGGGAAATCAGCCCCAGCATTTT	CASSIQQGGGNQPQHF
TRBD1	TRBV2	TRBJ2-5	-	TGTGCCACGGGACAGGCGGAGACCCAGTACTTC	CATGQAETQYF
TRBD1	TRBV11-2	TRBJ1-5	-	TGTGCCAGCAGCTTAGGTGACAGGGATAATCAGCCCCAGCATTTT	CASSLGDRDNQPQHF
-	TRBV5-6	TRBJ2-7	-	TGTGCCAGCAGCGGAACAGGGACGCAGTACGAGCAGTACTTC	CASSGTGTQYEQYF
TRBD2	TRBV3-1/TRBV3-2	TRBJ2-5	-	TGTGCCAGCAGACCTACTAGCGGGCGGCAGTACTTC	CASRPTSGRQYF